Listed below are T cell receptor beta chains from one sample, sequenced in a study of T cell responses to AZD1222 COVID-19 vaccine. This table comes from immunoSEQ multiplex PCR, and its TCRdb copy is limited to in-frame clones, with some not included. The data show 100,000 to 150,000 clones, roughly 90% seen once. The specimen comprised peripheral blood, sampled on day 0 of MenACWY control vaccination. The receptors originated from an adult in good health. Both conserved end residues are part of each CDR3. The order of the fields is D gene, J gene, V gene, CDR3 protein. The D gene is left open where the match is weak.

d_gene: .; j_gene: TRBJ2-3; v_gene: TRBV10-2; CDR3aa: CASTVGGADTQYF
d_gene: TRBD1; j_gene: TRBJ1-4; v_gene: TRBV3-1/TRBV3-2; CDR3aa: CASSPRDRVEKLFF
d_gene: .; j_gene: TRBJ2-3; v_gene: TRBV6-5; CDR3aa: CASSYGRATHTDTQYF
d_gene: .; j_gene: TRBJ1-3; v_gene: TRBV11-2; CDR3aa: CASSPASSGNTIYF
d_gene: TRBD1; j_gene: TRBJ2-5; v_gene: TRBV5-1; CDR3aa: CASSSWTGEETQYF
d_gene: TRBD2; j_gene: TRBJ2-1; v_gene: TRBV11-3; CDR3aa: CASSPGGLAGAEQFF
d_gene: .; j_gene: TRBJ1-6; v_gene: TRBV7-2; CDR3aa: CASSLGRGGDSPLHF
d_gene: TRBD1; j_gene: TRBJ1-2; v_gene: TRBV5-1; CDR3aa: CASSQGQGIGYTF
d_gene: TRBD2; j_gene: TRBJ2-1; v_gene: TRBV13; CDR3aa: CASSPGGALRSYNEQFF
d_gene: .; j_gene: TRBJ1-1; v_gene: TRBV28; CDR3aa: CASSLLGRTNEAFF
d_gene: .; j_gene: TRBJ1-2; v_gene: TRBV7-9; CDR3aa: CASSLLFDGYTF